The 8 T cell receptor beta chains below were found in one sample sequenced in a study of control samples from healthy donors and cancer patients. Produced via immunoSEQ multiplex PCR; TCRdb's table is partial and in-frame only. The table lists about 110,000 clones, roughly four fifths of them singletons. The sequenced material came from blood. These receptors all come from a man aged 18 to 30 in good health.

The chain joins TRBV20-1 to TRBJ1-2, with D hard to call. Deletions cut 5 bases from V and 5 bases from J, with 9 bases between. The CDR3 sequence is 11 residues long. The germline CDR1 and CDR2 sequences are DFQATT and SNEGSKA (reference sequence). The CDR3 here is CSARRAYGYTF. The CDR3, as DNA: TGCAGTGCTCGCCGGGCTTATGGCTACACCTTC.

The V gene is TRBV7-9, the J gene TRBJ1-2; 9 nucleotides match TRBD1. Germline loops: CDR1 SEHNR, CDR2 FQNEAQ (reference sequence). The CDR3 is made up of 13 amino acids. Losses at the gene ends were 5 bases for V and 6 bases for J; bases not matched to a gene: 4. The CDR3 reads CASSIRTGDGYTF. CDR3 coding DNA: TGTGCCAGCAGCATACGGACAGGGGATGGCTACACCTTC.

This chain connects TRBV30 to TRBJ1-5; 9 bases are a match to TRBD1. The CDR3 is made up of 12 amino acids. Trimming at V came to 7 bases and at J to 4 bases, leaving 2 bases not matched to a gene. Germline V gene lookup returns CDR1 GTSNPN and CDR2 SVGIG (reference sequence). The DNA of the CDR3 is TGTGCCTCCGGGACAGGGAATCAGCCCCAGCATTTT. This sequence encodes CASGTGNQPQHF.

This chain connects TRBV7-9 to TRBJ2-1; D unresolved. The CDR3 runs to 14 residues. V gave up 1 base and J gave up 4 bases, with 8 bases separating them. CDR1 and CDR2 from the germline V gene are SEHNR and FQNEAQ (reference sequence). This CDR3 is CASSLDTVYNEQFF. In DNA form, the CDR3 reads TGTGCCAGCAGCTTAGATACAGTTTACAATGAGCAGTTCTTC.

This clone was observed once. This chain joins TRBV7-9 and TRBJ2-2; unclear D gene. CDR3 length: 13 amino acids. CDR1 and CDR2 (germline): SEHNR, FQNEAQ (reference sequence). Trimming stripped 0 bases from V and 4 bases from J, with 3 bases between. The CDR3 DNA is TGTGCCAGCAGCTTAGCGCGCACCGGGGAGCTGTTTTTT. As protein: CASSLARTGELFF.

This chain links TRBV9 with TRBJ2-1, with TRBD2 matching 9 bases. Germline V gene sequence: CDR1 SGDLS, CDR2 YYNGEE. J was trimmed by 7 bases and V by 0 bases; bases with no gene match: 5. The CDR3 extends over 15 amino acids. The CDR3 here is CASSVGASGANEQFF. In DNA, the CDR3 is TGTGCCAGCAGCGTAGGGGCTAGCGGGGCAAATGAGCAGTTCTTC.

The chain has TRBV30 and TRBJ2-7; TRBD2 matches at 8 bases. V shed 6 bases, J shed 1 base, and the junction held 8 bases outside the gene matches. This CDR3 comprises 14 residues. Germline assignment: CDR1 GTSNPN and CDR2 SVGIG (reference sequence). In nucleotides, the CDR3 is TGTGCCTGCTTCCGGGGGGGCCCATCCTACGAGCAGTACTTC. Protein: CACFRGGPSYEQYF.

J is TRBJ2-3 and V is TRBV4-1; 9 bases match TRBD2. Per the germline V gene, CDR1 is MGHRA and CDR2 is YSYEKL. J was trimmed by 0 bases and V by 5 bases; bases with no gene match: 6. The CDR3 totals 16 residues. The CDR3 DNA reads TGCGCCAGCAGCGCCCGACTAGCGGCCAGCACAGATACGCAGTATTTT. Amino acids: CASSARLAASTDTQYF.